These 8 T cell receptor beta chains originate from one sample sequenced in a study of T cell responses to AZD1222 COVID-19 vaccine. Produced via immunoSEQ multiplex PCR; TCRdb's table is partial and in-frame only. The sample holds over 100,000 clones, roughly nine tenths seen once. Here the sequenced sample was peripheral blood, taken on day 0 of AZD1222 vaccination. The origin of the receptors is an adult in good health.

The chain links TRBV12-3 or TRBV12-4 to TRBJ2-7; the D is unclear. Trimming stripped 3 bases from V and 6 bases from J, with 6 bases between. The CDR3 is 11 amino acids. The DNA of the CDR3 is TGTGCCAGCAGTTTTTTAAGCGAGCAGTACTTC. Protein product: CASSFLSEQYF.

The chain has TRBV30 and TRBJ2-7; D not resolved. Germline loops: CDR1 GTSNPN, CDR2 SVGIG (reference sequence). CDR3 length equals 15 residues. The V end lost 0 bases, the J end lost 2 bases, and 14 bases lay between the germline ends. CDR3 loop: CAWSVSGRRTYEQYF. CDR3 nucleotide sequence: TGTGCCTGGAGTGTATCTGGGCGCCGCACCTACGAGCAGTACTTC.

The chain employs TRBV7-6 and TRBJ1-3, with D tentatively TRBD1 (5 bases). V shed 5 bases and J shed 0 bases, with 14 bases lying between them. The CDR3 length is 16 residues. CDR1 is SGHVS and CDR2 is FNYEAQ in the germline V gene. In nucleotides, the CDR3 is TGTGCCAGCAGCCTGACAGTCTTCGGCTCTGGAAACACCATATATTTT. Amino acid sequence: CASSLTVFGSGNTIYF.

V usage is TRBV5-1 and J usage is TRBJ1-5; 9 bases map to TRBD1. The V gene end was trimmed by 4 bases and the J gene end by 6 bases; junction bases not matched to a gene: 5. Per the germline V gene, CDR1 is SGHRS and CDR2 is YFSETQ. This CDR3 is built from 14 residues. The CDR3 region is CASSRTGAGQPQHF. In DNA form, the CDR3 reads TGCGCCAGCAGCCGGACAGGGGCGGGTCAGCCCCAGCATTTT.

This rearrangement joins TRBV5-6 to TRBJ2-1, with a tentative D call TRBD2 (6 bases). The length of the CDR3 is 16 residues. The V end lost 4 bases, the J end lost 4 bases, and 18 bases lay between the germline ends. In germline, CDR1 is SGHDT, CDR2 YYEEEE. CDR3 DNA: TGTGCCAGCAGCCCGACGACTAGGGTTGGTTACAATGAGCAGTTCTTC. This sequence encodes CASSPTTRVGYNEQFF.

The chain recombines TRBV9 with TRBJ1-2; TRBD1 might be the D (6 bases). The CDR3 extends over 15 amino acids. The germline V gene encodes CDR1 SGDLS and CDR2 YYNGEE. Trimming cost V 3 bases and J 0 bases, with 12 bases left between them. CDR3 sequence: CASSGLTGANYGYTF. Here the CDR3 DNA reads TGTGCCAGCAGCGGACTGACAGGAGCTAACTATGGCTACACCTTC.

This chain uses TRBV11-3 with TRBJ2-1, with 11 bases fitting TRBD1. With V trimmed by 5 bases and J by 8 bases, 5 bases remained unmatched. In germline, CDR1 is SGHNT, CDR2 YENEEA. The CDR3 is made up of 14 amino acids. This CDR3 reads CASSPGQGAHEQFF. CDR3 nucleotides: TGTGCCAGCAGCCCAGGACAGGGGGCACATGAGCAGTTCTTC.

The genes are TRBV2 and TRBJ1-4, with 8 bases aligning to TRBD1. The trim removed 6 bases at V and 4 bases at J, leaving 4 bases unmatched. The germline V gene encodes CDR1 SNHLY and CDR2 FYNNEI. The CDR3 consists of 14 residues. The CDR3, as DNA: TGTGCCAGCAGGGACAGGGAGCTTAATGAAAAACTGTTTTTT. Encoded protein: CASRDRELNEKLFF. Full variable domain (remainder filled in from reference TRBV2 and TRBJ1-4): EPEVTQTPSHQVTQMGQEVILRCVPISNHLYFYWYRQILGQKVEFLVSFYNNEISEKSEIFDDQFSVERPDGSNFTLKIRSTKLEDSAMYFCASRDRELNEKLFFGSGTQLSVL.